Below are 20 T cell receptor beta chains sequenced from a single sample in a study of T cell clonality in common variable immunodeficiency. Data came from immunoSEQ multiplex PCR; TCRdb stores just in-frame clones and leaves some out. Altogether around 40,000 clones were found in the sample, and no singletons occur. The material sequenced was peripheral blood mononuclear cells. These receptors all come from a person aged 18 to 70 in good health.

Concerning this clone: The read gets to within 3 residues of the CDR3 end, and the germline J gene fills in the rest. V usage is TRBV19 and J usage is TRBJ1-2, with D possibly TRBD1 on 5 matching bases. The germline gives CDR1 LNHDA, CDR2 SQIVND (reference sequence). This CDR3 is 15 amino acids long. The part of the CDR3 DNA that was read is TGTGCCAGTAGTATCTTTCAGGGTAGCACAGATACC. It is translated as CASSIFQGSTDT. The CDR3 in its entirety is CASSIFQGSTDTYTF.

In this sample, this clone turned up many times. The CDR3 end is not reached by the read, which stops 3 residues before it; the germline J gene fills it in. This chain links TRBV19 with TRBJ1-2, with 8 bases lining up with TRBD1. The CDR3 totals 13 residues. Germline V gene lookup returns CDR1 LNHDA and CDR2 SQIVND (reference sequence). Trimming took 5 bases from V and 4 from J; bases not matched to a gene: 3. CDR3 DNA (partial): TGTGCCAGTAGTGAAGGACAGGGCTATGGC. This sequence encodes CASSEGQGYG. The full CDR3 reads CASSEGQGYGYTF. Looking up the rest from reference TRBV19 and TRBJ1-2 gives the full variable domain: DGGITQSPKYLFRKEGQNVTLSCEQNLNHDAMYWYRQDPGQGLRLIYYSQIVNDFQKGDIAEGYSVSREKKESFPLTVTSAQKNPTAFYLCASSEGQGYGYTFGSGTRLTVV.

This clone showed up just a few times. The CDR3 loop is CAWGPRSGGSYDYTF. The sequenced part of the CDR3 DNA is TGTGCCTGGGGTCCAAGGTCAGGGGGATCCTACGAC. The chain has TRBV30 and TRBJ1-2; TRBD1 agrees at 7 bases. Coverage ceases 3 residues before the CDR3 finishes, and the germline J gene fills in the end. Germline CDR1 is GTSNPN and CDR2 is SVGIG (reference sequence). This CDR3 region has 15 residues.

In its sample, this clone was seen many times. Read sequence stops 3 residues before the CDR3 end, and the germline J gene provides the missing end. This rearrangement joins TRBV5-5 to TRBJ1-4; unclear D gene. The CDR3 has 14 amino acids. Germline V gives CDR1 SGHKS, CDR2 YYEKEE (reference sequence). V was clipped by 0 bases and J by 4 bases, with 7 bases between them. The CDR3 here is CASSLVLLNEKLFF. CDR3 DNA, as far as it was read: TGTGCCAGCAGCTTGGTCCTCCTTAATGAAAAA.

This clone was observed at least ten times. The read terminates 3 residues before the CDR3 end, so the remaining end is supplied by the germline J gene. The chain has TRBV30 and TRBJ1-6, with a weak D call TRBD1 (5 bases). This CDR3 comprises 13 residues. Germline loops: CDR1 GTSNPN, CDR2 SVGIG (reference sequence). V lost 3 bases, J lost 7 bases, and 10 bases lay in between. CDR3 sequence: CAWRPGGNSPLHF. CDR3 DNA (partial): TGTGCCTGGAGGCCGGGGGGGAATTCACCC.

This clone was seen at least ten times. The read ends 3 residues early relative to the CDR3; the germline J gene fills the gap. This rearrangement joins TRBV29-1 to TRBJ2-5, with D perhaps TRBD1 (7 bases). The V gene's germline CDR1 is SQVTM and CDR2 ANQGSEA. With 3 bases removed from V and 5 bases from J, the gap between germline ends came to 16 bases. The CDR3 loop spans 14 amino acids. The CDR3 loop reads CSVERDSWGETQYF. The covered CDR3 bases are TGCAGCGTTGAGCGGGACAGCTGGGGCGAGACC.

At least ten counts were recorded for this clone. The CDR3 is cut off 3 residues early in the read; its end comes from the germline J gene. The chain carries TRBV2 and TRBJ2-4; 9 bases are a match to TRBD1. CDR3 length: 15 amino acids. CDR1 is SNHLY and CDR2 is FYNNEI in the germline V gene. V dropped 6 bases and J dropped 6; count of bases not matched to a gene: 9. The sequenced part of the CDR3 DNA is TGTGCCAGCAGCGACCCGGGACAGGGTTTAAACATT. Its protein product is CASSDPGQGLNI. In full, the CDR3 is CASSDPGQGLNIQYF.

This clone has ten or more counts. With the read ending 3 residues before the CDR3 end, the germline J gene is used to fill in that end. V gene TRBV5-1 combines with J gene TRBJ1-2; 7 bases are shared with TRBD1. Germline assignment: CDR1 SGHRS and CDR2 YFSETQ. After removal of 4 bases from V and 2 bases from J, the junction contained 5 bases not matched to a gene. The CDR3 loop spans 14 amino acids. CDR3 residues: CASSAEQGNYGYTF. The CDR3 bases that were read are TGCGCCAGCAGCGCCGAACAGGGGAACTATGGC.

At least ten counts were recorded for this clone. The read comes to an end 3 residues before the CDR3 does, leaving the germline J gene to fill in the end. This sample includes further DNA sequences coding for the same CDR3. This chain uses TRBV5-6 with TRBJ2-7; 11 positions match TRBD1. The CDR3 extends over 14 amino acids. With 4 bases clipped from V and 4 bases from J, the junction kept 4 bases outside the gene matches. Germline V gene lookup returns CDR1 SGHDT and CDR2 YYEEEE. Here the CDR3 reads CASSPGTGGYEQYF. The part of the CDR3 DNA that was read is TGTGCCAGCAGCCCCGGGACAGGGGGATACGAG. Full variable domain (missing parts from reference TRBV5-6 and TRBJ2-7): DAGVTQSPTHLIKTRGQQVTLRCSPKSGHDTVSWYQQALGQGPQFIFQYYEEEERQRGNFPDRFSGHQFPNYSSELNVNALLLGDSALYLCASSPGTGGYEQYFGPGTRLTVT.

This clone was picked up a small number of times. The missing CDR3 end, 3 residues past where the read stops, is filled in from the germline J gene. The V call is TRBV29-1, the J call TRBJ1-2, with D perhaps TRBD1 (6 bases). Germline V gene lookup returns CDR1 SQVTM and CDR2 ANQGSEA. This CDR3 contains 12 residues. The CDR3 bases that were read are TGCAGCGTTGCGGAGGGGGAGACGGGC. Protein sequence: CSVAEGETG. The full CDR3 protein reads CSVAEGETGYTF. Full variable domain (remainder filled in from reference TRBV29-1 and TRBJ1-2): SAVISQKPSRDICQRGTSLTIQCQVDSQVTMMFWYRQQPGQSLTLIATANQGSEATYESGFVIDKFPISRPNLTFSTLTVSNMSPEDSSIYLCSVAEGETGYTFGSGTRLTVV.

The sample holds many counts of this clone. A much larger clone lies one base from this, so it may be a read error. The missing CDR3 end, 3 residues past where the read stops, is filled in from the germline J gene. This chain uses TRBV27 with TRBJ2-3, with no clear D. The CDR3 totals 12 residues. The V end lost 4 bases, the J end lost 2 bases, and 4 bases lay between the germline ends. CDR1 MNHEY and CDR2 SMNVEV come from the germline V gene (reference sequence). The part of the CDR3 DNA that was read is TGTGCCAGCAGTTCCTACACAGATACG. Translated: CASSSYTDT. The CDR3 in full is CASSSYTDTQYF.

This clone showed up many times. The sequenced fragment ends 3 residues before the CDR3 boundary, so the rest is inferred from the germline J gene. This sequence joins TRBV7-9 and TRBJ1-6; D may be TRBD1 (6 bases). The CDR3 covers 14 residues. Deletions cut 4 bases from V and 5 bases from J, with 9 bases between. The germline V gene encodes CDR1 SEHNR and CDR2 FQNEAQ (reference sequence). CDR3 amino acids: CASSSQGNNSPLHF. CDR3 DNA, as far as it was read: TGTGCCAGCAGCTCGCAGGGGAATAATTCACCC.

This clone was observed at least ten times. The read ends 3 residues early relative to the CDR3; the germline J gene fills the gap. The chain has TRBV5-1 and TRBJ1-6; unclear D gene. In germline, CDR1 is SGHRS, CDR2 YFSETQ. Trimming cost V 0 bases and J 10 bases, with 8 bases left between them. The CDR3 has 13 residues. The CDR3 here is CASSLVGLSPLHF. The part of the CDR3 DNA that was read is TGCGCCAGCAGCTTGGTTGGACTGTCACCC.

Ten or more counts support this clone. The CDR3 end is not reached by the read, which stops 3 residues before it; the germline J gene fills it in. The chain couples TRBV7-7 to TRBJ1-5; D remains unclear. Trimming cost V 2 bases and J 7 bases, with 9 bases left between them. Per germline, CDR1 SSHAT and CDR2 FNYEAQ (reference sequence). CDR3 length: 13 amino acids. CDR3 DNA (partial): TGTGCCAGCAGCTTAACAGATACCCAGCCC. Its protein product is CASSLTDTQP. The whole CDR3 region reads CASSLTDTQPQHF.

The sample holds many counts of this clone. The read ends 3 residues early relative to the CDR3; the germline J gene fills the gap. This chain uses TRBV20-1 with TRBJ2-1; 8 bases are a match to TRBD2. Germline CDR1 and CDR2: DFQATT and SNEGSKA (reference sequence). J gave up 9 bases and V 1 base, and 11 bases lay outside the gene matches. This CDR3 is built from 15 residues. The CDR3: CSARVRAGDLGEQFF. The sequenced CDR3 bases are TGCAGTGCTAGAGTTCGAGCGGGAGATCTTGGTGAG.

This clone was seen repeatedly, ten times or more. The missing CDR3 end, 3 residues past where the read stops, is filled in from the germline J gene. The chain links TRBV19 to TRBJ2-2; D remains unclear. V was trimmed by 5 bases and J by 3 bases, leaving 4 bases between them. The CDR3 runs to 12 residues. CDR1 is LNHDA, CDR2 SQIVND, per germline (reference sequence). The covered CDR3 bases are TGTGCCAGTAGTCCCTACACCGGGGAG. Its protein product is CASSPYTGE. From start to end, the CDR3 is CASSPYTGELFF.

This clone was observed at least ten times. The read terminates 3 residues before the CDR3 end, so the remaining end is supplied by the germline J gene. V usage is TRBV5-1 and J usage is TRBJ2-3; no reliable D call. Germline V gene lookup returns CDR1 SGHRS and CDR2 YFSETQ. Trimming removed 3 bases at V and 0 bases at J, with 5 bases between. This CDR3 has 13 amino acids. The sequenced CDR3 bases are TGCGCCAGCAGCTCGGTGAGCACAGATACG. Protein product: CASSSVSTDT. From start to end, the CDR3 is CASSSVSTDTQYF.

This clone was counted at least ten times. The read comes to an end 3 residues before the CDR3 does, leaving the germline J gene to fill in the end. The chain carries TRBV7-2 and TRBJ1-6; D might be TRBD1 (5 bases). From germline, CDR1 is SGHTA and CDR2 FQGNSA. The CDR3 consists of 15 residues. Between the trimmed V and J ends, which lost 9 bases and 1 base, there was a span of 13 bases. The CDR3 bases that were read are TGTGCCAGTGGGCGGGGGGGATCCTATAATTCACCC. Its translation is CASGRGGSYNSP. The complete CDR3 protein is CASGRGGSYNSPLHF. Combining the CDR3 with reference TRBV7-2 and TRBJ1-6 gives the whole variable domain GAGVSQSPSNKVTEKGKDVELRCDPISGHTALYWYRQSLGQGLEFLIYFQGNSAPDKSGLPSDRFSAERTGGSVSTLTIQRTQQEDSAVYLCASGRGGSYNSPLHFGNGTRLTVT.

This clone was detected ten times or more. The read gets to within 3 residues of the CDR3 end, and the germline J gene fills in the rest. The rearrangement joins TRBV30 to TRBJ2-1; possibly TRBD2 for D (5 bases). This CDR3 has 13 amino acids. The V end was cut by 0 bases, the J end by 6 bases, with 9 bases between. Germline V gives CDR1 GTSNPN, CDR2 SVGIG (reference sequence). CDR3: CAWSVELANEQFF. The covered CDR3 bases are TGTGCCTGGAGTGTAGAGCTAGCCAATGAG.

This clone was counted ten times or more. The read is 3 residues too short to cover the CDR3 end, so that end is filled in from the germline J gene. The chain carries TRBV30 and TRBJ1-1, with D possibly TRBD1 on 5 matching bases. CDR1 and CDR2 from the germline V gene are GTSNPN and SVGIG (reference sequence). This CDR3 spans 14 amino acids. V dropped 0 bases and J dropped 1 base, with 9 bases sitting between them. The CDR3 bases that were read are TGTGCCTGGAGTGTATTAGGGGAGAACACTGAA. It specifies CAWSVLGENTE. The CDR3 as a whole reads CAWSVLGENTEAFF. Full variable domain (outside the CDR3, taken from reference TRBV30 and TRBJ1-1): SQTIHQWPATLVQPVGSPLSLECTVEGTSNPNLYWYRQAAGRGLQLLFYSVGIGQISSEVPQNLSASRPQDRQFILSSKKLLLSDSGFYLCAWSVLGENTEAFFGQGTRLTVV.